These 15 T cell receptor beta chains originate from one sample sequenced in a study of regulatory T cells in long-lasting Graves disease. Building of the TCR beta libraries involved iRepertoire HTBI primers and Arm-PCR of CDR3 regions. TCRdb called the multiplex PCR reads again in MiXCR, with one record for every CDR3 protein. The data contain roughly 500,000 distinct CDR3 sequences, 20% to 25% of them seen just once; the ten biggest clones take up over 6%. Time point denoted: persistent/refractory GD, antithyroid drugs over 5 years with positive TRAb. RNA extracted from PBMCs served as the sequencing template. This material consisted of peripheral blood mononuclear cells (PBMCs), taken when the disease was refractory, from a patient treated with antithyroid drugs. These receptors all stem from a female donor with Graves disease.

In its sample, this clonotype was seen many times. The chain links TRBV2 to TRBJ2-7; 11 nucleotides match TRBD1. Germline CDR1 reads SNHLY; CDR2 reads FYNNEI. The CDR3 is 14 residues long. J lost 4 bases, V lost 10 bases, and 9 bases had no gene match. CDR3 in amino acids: CATTGQGALYEQYF. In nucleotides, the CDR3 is TGTGCCACCACTGGACAGGGGGCATTGTACGAGCAGTACTTC.

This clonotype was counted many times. CDR3 sequence reads: CSVLPTSGQETQYF. DNA of the CDR3: TGCAGCGTCCTCCCAACTAGCGGGCAAGAGACCCAGTACTTC. The rearrangement uses TRBV29-1 and TRBJ2-5; TRBD2 agrees at 9 bases. This CDR3 comprises 14 residues. V lost 6 bases to trimming and J lost 2 bases; unmatched junction nucleotides: 7. Germline values: CDR1 SQVTM, CDR2 ANQGSEA.

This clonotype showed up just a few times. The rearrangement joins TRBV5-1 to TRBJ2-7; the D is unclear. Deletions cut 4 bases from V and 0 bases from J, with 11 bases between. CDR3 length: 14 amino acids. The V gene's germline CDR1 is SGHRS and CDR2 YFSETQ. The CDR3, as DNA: TGCGCCAGCAGCCCCGACTTTGTCTCCTACGAGCAGTACTTC. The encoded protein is CASSPDFVSYEQYF.

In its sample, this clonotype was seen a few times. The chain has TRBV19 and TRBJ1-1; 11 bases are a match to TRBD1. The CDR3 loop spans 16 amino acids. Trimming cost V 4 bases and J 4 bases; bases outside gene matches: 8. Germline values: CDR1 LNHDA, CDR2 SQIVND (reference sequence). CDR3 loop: CASSKGQGVRGTEAFF. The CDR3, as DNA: TGTGCCAGTAGTAAGGGACAGGGGGTTAGGGGCACTGAAGCTTTCTTT.

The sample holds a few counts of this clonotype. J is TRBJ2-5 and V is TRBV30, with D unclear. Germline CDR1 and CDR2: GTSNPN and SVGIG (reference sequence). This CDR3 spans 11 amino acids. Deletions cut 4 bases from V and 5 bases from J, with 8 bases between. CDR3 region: CAWTSRETQYF. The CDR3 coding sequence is TGTGCCTGGACGTCTCGGGAGACCCAGTACTTC.

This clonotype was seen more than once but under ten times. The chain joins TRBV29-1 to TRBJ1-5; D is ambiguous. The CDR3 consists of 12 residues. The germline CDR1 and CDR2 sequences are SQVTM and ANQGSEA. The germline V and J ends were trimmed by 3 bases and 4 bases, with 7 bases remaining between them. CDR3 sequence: CSVEGKNQPQHF. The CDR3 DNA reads TGCAGCGTTGAGGGGAAGAATCAGCCCCAGCATTTT.

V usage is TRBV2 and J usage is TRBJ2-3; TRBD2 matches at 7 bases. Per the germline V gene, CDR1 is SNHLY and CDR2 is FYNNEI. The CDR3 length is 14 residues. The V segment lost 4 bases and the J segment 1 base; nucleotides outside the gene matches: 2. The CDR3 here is CASSGRGGTDTQYF. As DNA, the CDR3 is TGTGCCAGCAGTGGACGGGGGGGCACAGATACGCAGTATTTT.

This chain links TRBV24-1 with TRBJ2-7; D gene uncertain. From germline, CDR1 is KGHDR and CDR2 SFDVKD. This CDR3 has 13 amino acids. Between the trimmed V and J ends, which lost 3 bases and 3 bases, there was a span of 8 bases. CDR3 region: CATSDARNYEQYF. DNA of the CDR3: TGTGCCACCAGTGATGCCAGAAACTACGAGCAGTACTTC.

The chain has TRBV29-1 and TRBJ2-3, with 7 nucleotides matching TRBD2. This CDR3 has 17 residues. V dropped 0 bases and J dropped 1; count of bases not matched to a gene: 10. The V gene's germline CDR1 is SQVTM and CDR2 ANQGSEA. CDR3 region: CSVEDGWTSTGTDTQYF. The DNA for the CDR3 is TGCAGCGTTGAAGATGGCTGGACTAGTACCGGCACAGATACGCAGTATTTT.

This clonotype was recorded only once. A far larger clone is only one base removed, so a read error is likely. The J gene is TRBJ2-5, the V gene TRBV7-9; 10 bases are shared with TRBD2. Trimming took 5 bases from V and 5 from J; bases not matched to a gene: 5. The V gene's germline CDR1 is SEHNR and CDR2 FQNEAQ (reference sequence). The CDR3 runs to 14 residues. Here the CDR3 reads CASSQTSGWETQYF. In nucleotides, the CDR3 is TGTGCCAGCAGCCAGACTAGCGGGTGGGAGACCCAGTACTTC.

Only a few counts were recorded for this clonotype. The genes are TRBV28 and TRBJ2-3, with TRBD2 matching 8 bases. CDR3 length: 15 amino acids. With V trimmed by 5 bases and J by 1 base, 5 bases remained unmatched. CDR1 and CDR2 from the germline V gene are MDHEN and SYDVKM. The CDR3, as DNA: TGTGCCAGCAGTCCCCCGGGGGGGCGCACAGATACGCAGTATTTT. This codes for CASSPPGGRTDTQYF.

The CDR3 coding sequence is TGCGCCAGCAGCCCCCCGGGGGCCAGCTCCTACAATGAGCAGTTCTTC. This codes for CASSPPGASSYNEQFF. V gene TRBV5-1 combines with J gene TRBJ2-1; D may be TRBD1 or TRBD2 (6 bases each). The CDR3 has 16 residues. Trimming pared 4 bases from V and 0 bases from J, leaving 14 bases between. Germline V lookup: CDR1 SGHRS, CDR2 YFSETQ.

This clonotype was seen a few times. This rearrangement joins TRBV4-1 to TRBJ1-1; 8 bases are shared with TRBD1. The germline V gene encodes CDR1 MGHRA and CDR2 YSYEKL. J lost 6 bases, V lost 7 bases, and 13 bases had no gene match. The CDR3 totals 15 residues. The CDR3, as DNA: TGCGCCAGCAACAGGGGGATCGGGACAAGGCCTGAAGCTTTCTTT. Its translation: CASNRGIGTRPEAFF.

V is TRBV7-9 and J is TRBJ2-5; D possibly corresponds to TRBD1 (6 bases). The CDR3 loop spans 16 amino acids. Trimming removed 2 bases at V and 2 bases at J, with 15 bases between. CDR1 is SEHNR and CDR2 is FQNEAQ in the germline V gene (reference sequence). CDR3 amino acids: CASSLKIWTAQETQYF. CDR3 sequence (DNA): TGTGCCAGCAGCTTAAAAATCTGGACAGCTCAAGAGACCCAGTACTTC.

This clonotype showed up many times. In DNA form, the CDR3 reads TGCAGTGCTAGAGATCCCCGCAGAATTGATGAAAAACTGTTTTTT. Amino acids: CSARDPRRIDEKLFF. The chain couples TRBV20-1 to TRBJ1-4; D unclear. Germline lookup yields CDR1 DFQATT and CDR2 SNEGSKA (reference sequence). Trimming cost V 0 bases and J 6 bases, with 14 bases left between them. The CDR3 is made up of 15 amino acids.